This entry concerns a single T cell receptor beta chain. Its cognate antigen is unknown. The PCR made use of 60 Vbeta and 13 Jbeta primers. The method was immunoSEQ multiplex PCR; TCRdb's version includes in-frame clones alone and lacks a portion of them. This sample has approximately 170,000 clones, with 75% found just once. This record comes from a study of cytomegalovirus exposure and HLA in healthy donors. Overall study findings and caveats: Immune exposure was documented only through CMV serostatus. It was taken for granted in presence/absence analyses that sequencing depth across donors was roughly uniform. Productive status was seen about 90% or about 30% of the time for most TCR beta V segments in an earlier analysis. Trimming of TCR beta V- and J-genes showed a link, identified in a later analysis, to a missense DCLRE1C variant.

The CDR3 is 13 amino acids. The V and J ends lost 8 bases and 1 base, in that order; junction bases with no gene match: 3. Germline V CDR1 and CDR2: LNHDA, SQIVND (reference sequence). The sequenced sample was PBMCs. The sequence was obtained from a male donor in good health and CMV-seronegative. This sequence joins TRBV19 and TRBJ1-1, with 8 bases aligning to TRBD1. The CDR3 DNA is TGTGCCAGTCAGGACAGGGCGAACACTGAAGCTTTCTTT. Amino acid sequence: CASQDRANTEAFF. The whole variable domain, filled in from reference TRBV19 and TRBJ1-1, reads DGGITQSPKYLFRKEGQNVTLSCEQNLNHDAMYWYRQDPGQGLRLIYYSQIVNDFQKGDIAEGYSVSREKKESFPLTVTSAQKNPTAFYLCASQDRANTEAFFGQGTRLTVV.